This T cell receptor beta chain was captured by sequencing in a study of monozygotic twins with cystic fibrosis. Clones were sequenced by immunoSEQ multiplex PCR, and TCRdb holds only the in-frame ones, with some missing. Of over 30,000 clones in the sample, around 65% were seen once. The germline V gene encodes CDR1 MNHNS and CDR2 SASEGT. Trimming took off 4 bases at V and 4 bases at J, with 14 bases between the two ends. CDR3 length equals 15 residues. Input material: blood. This sequence originates from a girl aged 10 to 17 with cystic fibrosis. The chain links TRBV6-1 to TRBJ2-1; a weak D match, TRBD2 (6 bases). The chain's CDR3 is CASSGLAGKYNEQFF. The CDR3 bases are TGTGCCAGCAGTGGCCTTGCGGGGAAATACAATGAGCAGTTCTTC.